The clone carrying this TCR beta chain was detected only a few times. Its matching antigen is unknown. Trimming cost V 7 bases and J 1 base, with 14 bases left between them. Germline V lookup: CDR1 LNHDA, CDR2 SQIVND (reference sequence). This CDR3 is 15 amino acids long. The entry originates in a study of a mutant IDH1 vaccine in newly diagnosed glioma. Profiling relied on immunoSEQ multiplex PCR, and the TCRdb table lists in-frame clones only, not all of them. The sample yields some 26,000 clones, roughly 80% seen once. Time point: week 23, last vaccination. It was 300 ug of mutant IDH1 20-mer peptide that made up each vaccine dose, given with topical imiquimod. In every donor, the tumor was a new WHO grade 3 or 4 IDH1-mutant, ATRX-lost astrocytoma.

The TCR sequence derives from a woman aged 25 to 45 with glioma. This specimen was PBMCs, taken from a glioma patient whose treatment included an IDH1 peptide vaccine. The V call is TRBV19, the J call TRBJ1-5, with a weak D call TRBD1 (5 bases). CDR3 sequence: CASTWSSGSNQPQHF. DNA of the CDR3: TGTGCCAGTACCTGGAGCTCAGGGAGCAATCAGCCCCAGCATTTT.